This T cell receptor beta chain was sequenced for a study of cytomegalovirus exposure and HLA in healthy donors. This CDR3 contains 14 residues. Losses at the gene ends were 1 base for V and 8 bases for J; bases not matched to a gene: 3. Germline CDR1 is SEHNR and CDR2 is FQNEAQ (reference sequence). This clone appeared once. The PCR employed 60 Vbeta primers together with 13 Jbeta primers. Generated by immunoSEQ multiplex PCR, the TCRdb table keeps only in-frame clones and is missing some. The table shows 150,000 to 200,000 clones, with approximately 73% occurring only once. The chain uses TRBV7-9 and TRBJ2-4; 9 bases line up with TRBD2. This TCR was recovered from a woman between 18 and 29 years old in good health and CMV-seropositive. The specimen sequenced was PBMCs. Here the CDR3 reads CASSLDSGGDIQYF. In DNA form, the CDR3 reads TGTGCCAGCAGCTTAGATAGCGGGGGAGACATTCAGTACTTC. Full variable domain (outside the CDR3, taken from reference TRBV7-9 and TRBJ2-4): DTGVSQNPRHKITKRGQNVTFRCDPISEHNRLYWYRQTLGQGPEFLTYFQNEAQLEKSRLLSDRFSAERPKGSFSTLEIQRTEQGDSAMYLCASSLDSGGDIQYFGAGTRLSVL.